This T cell receptor beta chain was captured by sequencing in a study of vaccination and CD4 T cells after COVID-19. This CDR3 comprises 14 residues. The V gene lost 6 bases and the J gene lost 3 bases, with 14 bases spanning the gap. Germline CDR1 reads SNHLY; CDR2 reads FYNNEI. In its sample, this clonotype was seen once. Its specificity is unknown. The Oncomine TCR Beta short-read assay generated sequence data from the DNA of cultured CD4+ T cells. TCRdb passed the PCR reads through MiXCR, listing each CDR3 protein once. The repertoire holds 15,000 or so distinct CDR3 sequences, with 45% to 60% as singletons. Treatment here: approximately 10-day PBMC culture with coronavirus spike peptide pools or control peptides (ViraFEST assay).

This sequence was found in a human donor who had recovered from COVID-19. The sample consisted of CD4+ T cells from blood, cultured in vitro. This chain uses TRBV2 with TRBJ1-1, with D possibly TRBD1 on 6 matching bases. CDR3: CASSEQGQHTEAFF. CDR3 DNA: TGTGCCAGCAGCGAACAGGGTCAGCACACTGAAGCTTTCTTT.